The next 27 T cell receptor beta chains were all read from a single sample in a study of cytomegalovirus exposure and HLA in healthy donors. The PCR contained 60 Vbeta and 13 Jbeta primers. Profiled with immunoSEQ multiplex PCR; TCRdb holds only in-frame clones, not every one. The profile covers tens of thousands of clones, with under 80% appearing a single time and 1.4% taken by the ten largest. Input material: PBMCs. The receptors come from a male donor in good health and CMV-seronegative.

This chain joins TRBV6-5 and TRBJ2-7; the D is unclear. The CDR3 is made up of 15 amino acids. Trimming left V 6 bases short and J 0 bases short, with 15 bases between. The germline V gene has CDR1 MNHEY and CDR2 SVGAGI. CDR3 in amino acids: CASSTTEISSYEQYF. DNA for the CDR3: TGTGCCAGCAGCACCACAGAGATTAGCTCCTACGAGCAGTACTTC.

The CDR3 reads CASSSNREGYEQYF. CDR3 nucleotide sequence: TGTGCCAGCAGTTCTAATCGGGAGGGCTACGAGCAGTACTTC. V gene TRBV28 combines with J gene TRBJ2-7; 8 nucleotides agree with TRBD2. Looked up from germline, CDR1 is MDHEN and CDR2 is SYDVKM. After removal of 4 bases from V and 3 bases from J, the junction contained 5 bases not matched to a gene. The CDR3 totals 14 residues. Drawing the rest from reference TRBV28 and TRBJ2-7, the complete variable domain is DVKVTQSSRYLVKRTGEKVFLECVQDMDHENMFWYRQDPGLGLRLIYFSYDVKMKEKGDIPEGYSVSREKKERFSLILESASTNQTSMYLCASSSNREGYEQYFGPGTRLTVT.

The V and J genes are TRBV5-1 and TRBJ2-5; D remains ambiguous. The V end lost 0 bases, the J end lost 1 base, and 16 bases lay between the germline ends. The germline CDR1 and CDR2 sequences are SGHRS and YFSETQ. The CDR3 has 17 amino acids. In DNA, the CDR3 is TGCGCCAGCAGCTTGGGAGGAGTCGGAGTGGCCCAAGAGACCCAGTACTTC. Encoded protein: CASSLGGVGVAQETQYF.

The chain carries TRBV27 and TRBJ1-6, with TRBD1 as a possible D gene (5 bases). CDR3 size: 14 residues. Per the germline V gene, CDR1 is MNHEY and CDR2 is SMNVEV (reference sequence). V was trimmed by 2 bases and J by 9 bases, leaving 11 bases between them. The CDR3 bases are TGTGCCAGCAGTTTAGTCCCGGGACTTTCACCCCTCCACTTT. It codes for CASSLVPGLSPLHF.

The genes are TRBV28 and TRBJ2-3, with 8 nucleotides matching TRBD2. Germline CDR1 MDHEN, CDR2 SYDVKM. The CDR3 contains 13 residues. V lost 3 bases, J lost 9 bases, and 5 bases stayed unmatched. The CDR3 loop reads CASSFVGLATQYF. The DNA for the CDR3 is TGTGCCAGCAGTTTTGTCGGACTAGCCACGCAGTATTTT.

The chain joins TRBV7-8 to TRBJ2-7, with 7 bases aligning to TRBD1. Unmatched junction bases numbered 10, after V lost 5 bases and J lost 0 bases. This CDR3 contains 16 residues. Germline V CDR1 and CDR2: SGHVS, FQNEAQ. CDR3 nucleotide sequence: TGTGCCAGCAGCGACGCCGGGGACAGACTCTCCTACGAGCAGTACTTC. Its protein product is CASSDAGDRLSYEQYF.

This sequence joins TRBV6-5 and TRBJ1-2; D is possibly TRBD1 (5 bases). Germline CDR1 is MNHEY and CDR2 is SVGAGI. The V and J ends lost 2 bases and 4 bases respectively, with 8 bases between them. There are 13 residues in the CDR3. CDR3 sequence: CASSYRQSYGYTF. In DNA form, the CDR3 reads TGTGCCAGCAGTTACCGACAGTCCTATGGCTACACCTTC.

The CDR3 region is CASSSGGADGYTF. The CDR3 DNA follows: TGTGCCAGCAGCTCGGGGGGGGCGGATGGCTACACCTTC. J is TRBJ1-2 and V is TRBV11-3, with a possible D match to TRBD1 (6 bases). The CDR3 contains 13 residues. CDR1 and CDR2 from the germline V gene are SGHNT and YENEEA. Trimming stripped 4 bases from V and 6 bases from J, with 12 bases between.

The V call is TRBV30, the J call TRBJ1-4; D ambiguous. With 1 base removed from V and 4 bases from J, the gap between germline ends came to 10 bases. CDR1 GTSNPN and CDR2 SVGIG come from the germline V gene (reference sequence). This CDR3 has 14 amino acids. The CDR3 sequence: CAWSAMSLNEKLFF. Written as DNA, the CDR3 is TGTGCCTGGAGTGCAATGAGCCTTAATGAAAAACTGTTTTTT. The entire variable domain, with the rest obtained from reference TRBV30 and TRBJ1-4, is as follows: SQTIHQWPATLVQPVGSPLSLECTVEGTSNPNLYWYRQAAGRGLQLLFYSVGIGQISSEVPQNLSASRPQDRQFILSSKKLLLSDSGFYLCAWSAMSLNEKLFFGSGTQLSVL.

This clone was recorded only once. The V and J genes are TRBV30 and TRBJ1-5; D may be TRBD1 (5 bases). Deletions cut 6 bases from V and 0 bases from J, with 9 bases between. CDR1 is GTSNPN and CDR2 is SVGIG in the germline V gene (reference sequence). The CDR3 runs 13 residues. Here the CDR3 reads CACGAASNQPQHF. CDR3 nucleotide sequence: TGTGCCTGTGGGGCAGCTAGCAATCAGCCCCAGCATTTT.

This chain links TRBV28 with TRBJ1-5, with a tentative D call TRBD1 (5 bases). The V and J ends lost 3 bases and 6 bases respectively, with 12 bases between them. The V gene's germline CDR1 is MDHEN and CDR2 SYDVKM. The CDR3 spans 14 residues. The CDR3 nucleotides are TGTGCCAGCAGTTTCGGGGGAACGGGTCAGCCCCAGCATTTT. Its protein product is CASSFGGTGQPQHF.

The chain links TRBV2 to TRBJ2-5, with 16 bases fitting TRBD2. This CDR3 contains 16 residues. Per the germline V gene, CDR1 is SNHLY and CDR2 is FYNNEI. V was clipped by 8 bases and J by 1 base; unmatched bases: 4. In DNA, the CDR3 is TGTGCCAGCGGGGGACTAGCGGGGGGGACCCAAGAGACCCAGTACTTC. This encodes CASGGLAGGTQETQYF.

V usage is TRBV2 and J usage is TRBJ1-5, with 9 nucleotides matching TRBD1. The ends lost 8 bases at V and 4 bases at J; junction bases unmatched: 6. The CDR3 consists of 14 residues. Germline CDR1 is SNHLY and CDR2 is FYNNEI. The CDR3 protein is CASVLDRGNQPQHF. The CDR3 DNA reads TGTGCCAGCGTTCTCGACAGGGGGAATCAGCCCCAGCATTTT.

The genes are TRBV9 and TRBJ2-2; 7 nucleotides line up with TRBD1. Germline values: CDR1 SGDLS, CDR2 YYNGEE. V trimming: 6 bases; J trimming: 0 bases; junction bases outside the gene matches: 8. The CDR3 has 16 residues. This chain's CDR3 is CASTQGTEPNTGELFF. The DNA of the CDR3 is TGTGCCAGCACCCAAGGGACAGAACCGAACACCGGGGAGCTGTTTTTT.

The CDR3 protein is CASNNRTSSGNTIYF. The CDR3 DNA sequence: TGTGCCAGCAATAACAGAACGAGCTCTGGAAACACCATATATTTT. This sequence joins TRBV7-9 and TRBJ1-3; D call uncertain. Trimming took off 7 bases at V and 0 bases at J, with 13 bases between the two ends. This CDR3 is built from 15 residues. Germline CDR1 is SEHNR and CDR2 is FQNEAQ (reference sequence). The full variable domain, completed using reference TRBV7-9 and TRBJ1-3, is DTGVSQNPRHKITKRGQNVTFRCDPISEHNRLYWYRQTLGQGPEFLTYFQNEAQLEKSRLLSDRFSAERPKGSFSTLEIQRTEQGDSAMYLCASNNRTSSGNTIYFGEGSWLTVV.

The chain links TRBV6-4 to TRBJ1-1; D unclear. Germline assignment: CDR1 MRHNA and CDR2 SNTAGT. The CDR3 totals 15 residues. V was shortened by 6 bases and J by 1 base, with 15 bases between the two germline ends. The CDR3 reads CASRNGNRGNTEAFF. Written as DNA, the CDR3 is TGTGCCAGCAGGAACGGGAATCGGGGGAACACTGAAGCTTTCTTT.

The rearrangement links TRBV4-1 to TRBJ1-4; no reliable D call. This CDR3 is 15 amino acids long. V was clipped by 4 bases and J by 0 bases, with 9 bases between them. Germline V CDR1 and CDR2: MGHRA, YSYEKL. CDR3 protein: CASSPTHSTNEKLFF. DNA of the CDR3: TGCGCCAGCAGCCCCACCCACTCAACTAATGAAAAACTGTTTTTT.

The chain combines TRBV30 with TRBJ2-7; possible D gene TRBD2, 5 bases. The CDR3 is made up of 12 amino acids. Trimming left V 8 bases short and J 4 bases short, with 15 bases between. In germline, CDR1 is GTSNPN, CDR2 SVGIG (reference sequence). This CDR3 is CAVSREGYEQYF. The CDR3 DNA reads as TGTGCCGTGTCTCGGGAAGGTTACGAGCAGTACTTC.

V gene TRBV28 combines with J gene TRBJ2-2; TRBD1 agrees at 11 bases. The CDR3 length is 15 residues. Germline V gives CDR1 MDHEN, CDR2 SYDVKM. V shed 6 bases and J 3 bases; nucleotides not matched to a gene: 3. Here the CDR3 reads CASRGDRGYTGELFF. As DNA, the CDR3 is TGTGCCAGCAGAGGGGACAGGGGGTACACCGGGGAGCTGTTTTTT.

This rearrangement joins TRBV7-2 to TRBJ2-2; 8 nucleotides align to TRBD2. Trimming removed 2 bases from V and 7 bases from J; junction bases left unmatched: 9. Per the germline V gene, CDR1 is SGHTA and CDR2 is FQGNSA. The CDR3 is 16 amino acids. DNA of the CDR3: TGTGCCAGCAGCTTAATCACGACTAGCGCGGGCGGGGAGCTGTTTTTT. This codes for CASSLITTSAGGELFF.

Of note for this clone: The junction differs from germline at one of its ends, possibly a read error. This chain uses TRBV6-1 with TRBJ2-5, with 11 bases identical to TRBD1. The CDR3 runs to 16 residues. The germline CDR1 and CDR2 sequences are MNHNS and SASEGT. CDR3: CVSSEPWTGGIKTQYF. The CDR3 DNA reads as TGTGTCAGCAGTGAACCTTGGACAGGGGGCATAAAGACCCAGTACTTC.

The chain joins TRBV27 to TRBJ2-7; 9 bases align to TRBD1. J lost 5 bases, V lost 4 bases, and 3 bases had no gene match. Germline CDR1 and CDR2: MNHEY and SMNVEV (reference sequence). This CDR3 region has 13 residues. The CDR3 nucleotides read TGTGCCAGCAGTTGGACAGGGGAGGACGAGCAGTACTTC. Translation: CASSWTGEDEQYF.

V and J are TRBV27 and TRBJ2-3; 13 nucleotides agree with TRBD2. V dropped 5 bases and J dropped 5; count of bases not matched to a gene: 4. The CDR3 covers 15 residues. Germline CDR1 MNHEY, CDR2 SMNVEV (reference sequence). Here the CDR3 reads CASSQRTSGRDTQYF. CDR3 DNA: TGTGCCAGCAGTCAGAGGACTAGCGGGAGAGATACGCAGTATTTT.

The chain couples TRBV30 to TRBJ1-6, with no clear D. V was pared by 5 bases and J by 5 bases, with 10 bases between. This CDR3 contains 13 residues. CDR1 is GTSNPN, CDR2 SVGIG, per germline (reference sequence). The CDR3: CAWGMRDNSPLHF. The CDR3 bases are TGTGCCTGGGGGATGAGGGATAATTCACCCCTCCACTTT.

The chain carries TRBV5-1 and TRBJ1-2; 7 nucleotides match TRBD1. The junction had 8 bases not matched to a gene; V was cut back by 4 bases and J by 8 bases. Germline V gene data show CDR1 as SGHRS and CDR2 as YFSETQ. This CDR3 region has 13 residues. DNA for the CDR3: TGCGCCAGCAGCCCGGAGGGGGCCCAGGGCTACACCTTC. This encodes CASSPEGAQGYTF. Full variable domain (remainder filled in from reference TRBV5-1 and TRBJ1-2): KAGVTQTPRYLIKTRGQQVTLSCSPISGHRSVSWYQQTPGQGLQFLFEYFSETQRNKGNFPGRFSGRQFSNSRSEMNVSTLELGDSALYLCASSPEGAQGYTFGSGTRLTVV.

This rearrangement joins TRBV6-5 to TRBJ1-1; D is undetermined. This CDR3 has 13 amino acids. Germline V gives CDR1 MNHEY, CDR2 SVGAGI. V lost 3 bases and J lost 1, with 6 bases in between. The CDR3 loop reads CASSYQENTEAFF. Here the CDR3 DNA reads TGTGCCAGCAGTTATCAGGAGAACACTGAAGCTTTCTTT.

The chain is built from TRBV7-2 and TRBJ1-5; D might be TRBD1 (5 bases). From germline, CDR1 is SGHTA and CDR2 FQGNSA. Trimming took off 5 bases at V and 0 bases at J, with 14 bases between the two ends. The CDR3 runs 16 residues. CDR3 amino acids: CASSPVAGYSNQPQHF. DNA for the CDR3: TGTGCCAGCAGCCCGGTGGCAGGGTATAGCAATCAGCCCCAGCATTTT. The whole variable domain, filled in from reference TRBV7-2 and TRBJ1-5, reads GAGVSQSPSNKVTEKGKDVELRCDPISGHTALYWYRQSLGQGLEFLIYFQGNSAPDKSGLPSDRFSAERTGGSVSTLTIQRTQQEDSAVYLCASSPVAGYSNQPQHFGDGTRLSIL.